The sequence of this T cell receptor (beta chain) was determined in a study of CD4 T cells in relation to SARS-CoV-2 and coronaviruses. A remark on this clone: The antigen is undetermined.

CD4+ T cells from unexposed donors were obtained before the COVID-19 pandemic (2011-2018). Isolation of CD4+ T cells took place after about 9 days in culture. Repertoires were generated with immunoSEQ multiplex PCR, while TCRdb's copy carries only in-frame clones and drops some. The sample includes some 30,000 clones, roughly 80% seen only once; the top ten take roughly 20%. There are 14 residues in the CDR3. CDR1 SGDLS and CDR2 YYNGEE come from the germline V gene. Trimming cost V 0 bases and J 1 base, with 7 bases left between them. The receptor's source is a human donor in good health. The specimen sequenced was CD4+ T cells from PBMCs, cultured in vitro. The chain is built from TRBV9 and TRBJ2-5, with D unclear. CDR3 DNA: TGTGCCAGCAGCGTAGGTTCTATCCAAGAGACCCAGTACTTC. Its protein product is CASSVGSIQETQYF.